These T cell receptor beta chains were read from a single sample in a study of control samples from healthy donors and cancer patients. Libraries were prepared by immunoSEQ multiplex PCR; TCRdb keeps only in-frame clonotypes and omits some of them. The table records roughly 95,000 clones, 80% to 95% of them present only once. Sequencing was performed on blood. These receptors originate from a human donor in good health. The donor label of this sample is uncertain. Each CDR3 is given without its conserved first and last residue. Each record gives: V gene, D gene, CDR3 length, CDR3 protein. A D gene is named only where the DNA matches it firmly.

TRBV19 NA 13 ASSSSVGTNYGYT
TRBV14 TRBD1 12 ASSGTGPNQPQH
TRBV19 NA 11 ASSIWADYEQY
TRBV10-3 TRBD1 15 ATPLAQGVRSNQPQH
TRBV28 NA 9 ASSKAYGYT
TRBV6-4 NA 15 ASSDRGRDLGGNTIY
TRBV18 NA 12 ASSSGRGSYEQY
TRBV10-2 TRBD1 15 ASSPRPGQVSPNEQF
TRBV7-6 NA 13 ASSYSGARDTEAF
TRBV30 NA 11 AWSVERISPLH
TRBV11-2 TRBD1 13 ASSLETGGHSPLH
TRBV2 TRBD1 14 ASSVEQGSGNQPQH
TRBV3-1/TRBV3-2 NA 12 ASSQRGYQETQY
TRBV11-2 NA 14 ASSRSSGGLGTEAF
TRBV5-1 NA 10 ASSLTTDTQY
TRBV6-5 TRBD2 12 ASGTSGGPDTQY
TRBV19 NA 14 ASSMQQGSGANVLT
TRBV5-6 TRBD2 14 ASSHSPGLGTDTQY
TRBV12-5 NA 12 ASDADSNTGELF
TRBV6-5 TRBD1 14 ASSYSSGTGYEKLF